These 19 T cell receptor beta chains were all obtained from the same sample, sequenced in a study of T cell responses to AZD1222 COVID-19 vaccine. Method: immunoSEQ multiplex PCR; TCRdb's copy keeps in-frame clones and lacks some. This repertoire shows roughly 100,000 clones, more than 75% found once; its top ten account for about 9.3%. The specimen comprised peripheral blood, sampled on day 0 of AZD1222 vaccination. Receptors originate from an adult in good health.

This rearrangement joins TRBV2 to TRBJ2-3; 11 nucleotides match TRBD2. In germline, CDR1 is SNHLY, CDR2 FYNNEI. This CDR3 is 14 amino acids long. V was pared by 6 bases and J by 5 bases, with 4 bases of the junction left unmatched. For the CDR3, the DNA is TGTGCCAGCAGGTTGACTAGCGGGAAAGATACGCAGTATTTT. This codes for CASRLTSGKDTQYF.

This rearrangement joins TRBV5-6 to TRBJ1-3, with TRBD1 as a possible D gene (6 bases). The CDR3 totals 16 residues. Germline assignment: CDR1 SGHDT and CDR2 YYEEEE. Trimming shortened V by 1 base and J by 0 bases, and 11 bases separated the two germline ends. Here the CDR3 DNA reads TGTGCCAGCAGCTTGTGGGGGGGCCCCTCTGGAAACACCATATATTTT. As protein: CASSLWGGPSGNTIYF.

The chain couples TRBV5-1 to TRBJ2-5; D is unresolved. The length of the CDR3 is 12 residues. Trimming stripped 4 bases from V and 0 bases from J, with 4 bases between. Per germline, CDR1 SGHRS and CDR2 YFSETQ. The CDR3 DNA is TGCGCCAGCAGCGCCGACCAAGAGACCCAGTACTTC. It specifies CASSADQETQYF.

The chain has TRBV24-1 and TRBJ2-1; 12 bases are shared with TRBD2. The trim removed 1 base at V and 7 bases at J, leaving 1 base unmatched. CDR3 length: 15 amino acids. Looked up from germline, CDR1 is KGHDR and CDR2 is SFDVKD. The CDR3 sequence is CATSDFGTSGNEQFF. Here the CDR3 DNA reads TGTGCCACCAGTGATTTCGGGACTAGCGGGAATGAGCAGTTCTTC.

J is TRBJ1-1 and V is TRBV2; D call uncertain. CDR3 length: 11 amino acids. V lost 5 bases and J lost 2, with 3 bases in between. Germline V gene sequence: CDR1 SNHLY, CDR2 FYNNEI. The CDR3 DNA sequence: TGTGCCAGCAGTACCAACACTGAAGCTTTCTTT. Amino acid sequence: CASSTNTEAFF.

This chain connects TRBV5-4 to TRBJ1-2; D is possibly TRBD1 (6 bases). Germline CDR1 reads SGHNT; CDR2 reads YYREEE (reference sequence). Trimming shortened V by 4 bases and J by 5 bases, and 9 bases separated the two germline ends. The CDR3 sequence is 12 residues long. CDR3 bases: TGTGCCAGCAGCCCGGACAGTTATGGCTACACCTTC. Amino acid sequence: CASSPDSYGYTF. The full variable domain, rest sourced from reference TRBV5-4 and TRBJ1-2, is ETGVTQSPTHLIKTRGQQVTLRCSSQSGHNTVSWYQQALGQGPQFIFQYYREEENGRGNFPPRFSGLQFPNYSSELNVNALELDDSALYLCASSPDSYGYTFGSGTRLTVV.

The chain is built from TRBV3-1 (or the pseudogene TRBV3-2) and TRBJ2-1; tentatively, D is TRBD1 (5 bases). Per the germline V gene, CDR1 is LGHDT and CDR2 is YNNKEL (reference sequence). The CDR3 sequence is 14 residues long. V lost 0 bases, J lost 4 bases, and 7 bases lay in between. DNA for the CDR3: TGTGCCAGCAGCCAAGAACAGGTGTACAATGAGCAGTTCTTC. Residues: CASSQEQVYNEQFF.

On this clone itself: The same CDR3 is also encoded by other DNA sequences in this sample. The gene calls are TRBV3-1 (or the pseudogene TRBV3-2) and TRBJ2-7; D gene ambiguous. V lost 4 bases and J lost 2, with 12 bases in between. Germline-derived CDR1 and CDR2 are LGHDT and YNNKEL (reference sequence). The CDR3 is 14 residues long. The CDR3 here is CASSLRRAPYEQYF. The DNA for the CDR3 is TGTGCCAGCAGCCTACGACGGGCACCCTACGAGCAGTACTTC.

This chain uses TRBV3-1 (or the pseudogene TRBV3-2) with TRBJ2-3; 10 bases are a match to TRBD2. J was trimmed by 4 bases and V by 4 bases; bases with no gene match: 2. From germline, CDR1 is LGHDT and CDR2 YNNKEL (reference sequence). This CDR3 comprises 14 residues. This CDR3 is CASSLAGGPDTQYF. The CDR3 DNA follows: TGTGCCAGCAGCCTAGCGGGAGGTCCAGATACGCAGTATTTT.

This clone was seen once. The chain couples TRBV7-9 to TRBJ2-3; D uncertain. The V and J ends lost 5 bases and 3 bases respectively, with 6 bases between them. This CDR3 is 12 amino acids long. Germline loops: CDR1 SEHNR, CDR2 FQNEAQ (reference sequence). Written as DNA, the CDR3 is TGTGCCAGCAGCGTGGGTACAGATACGCAGTATTTT. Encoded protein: CASSVGTDTQYF.

The CDR3 region is CSVYGTRGQDDYGYTF. CDR3 DNA: TGCAGCGTTTACGGGACCCGGGGACAGGACGACTATGGCTACACCTTC. The chain links TRBV29-1 to TRBJ1-2; 8 nucleotides agree with TRBD1. The CDR3 totals 16 residues. The V segment lost 5 bases and the J segment 3 bases; nucleotides outside the gene matches: 14. CDR1 SQVTM and CDR2 ANQGSEA come from the germline V gene.

The CDR3 spells CASKTGWNSPLHF. CDR3 nucleotide sequence: TGTGCCAGCAAAACGGGGTGGAATTCACCCCTCCACTTT. This chain uses TRBV6-5 with TRBJ1-6; D is uncertain. V lost 7 bases to trimming and J lost 7 bases, with 11 bases between them. Germline CDR1 and CDR2: MNHEY and SVGAGI. The CDR3 loop spans 13 amino acids.

CDR3 amino acids: CAISDGVTDTQYF. CDR3 nucleotide sequence: TGTGCCATCAGTGACGGAGTCACAGATACGCAGTATTTT. The chain is built from TRBV10-3 and TRBJ2-3; no clear D gene. The CDR3 length is 13 residues. CDR1 is ENHRY and CDR2 is SYGVKD in the germline V gene. Trimming took 3 bases from V and 2 from J, leaving 6 bases between them.

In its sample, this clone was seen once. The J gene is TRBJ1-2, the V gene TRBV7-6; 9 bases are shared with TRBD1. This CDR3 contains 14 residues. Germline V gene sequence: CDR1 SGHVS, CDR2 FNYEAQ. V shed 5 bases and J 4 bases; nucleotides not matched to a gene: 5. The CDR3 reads CASSPDRGRYGYTF. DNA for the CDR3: TGTGCCAGCAGCCCGGACAGGGGACGCTATGGCTACACCTTC.

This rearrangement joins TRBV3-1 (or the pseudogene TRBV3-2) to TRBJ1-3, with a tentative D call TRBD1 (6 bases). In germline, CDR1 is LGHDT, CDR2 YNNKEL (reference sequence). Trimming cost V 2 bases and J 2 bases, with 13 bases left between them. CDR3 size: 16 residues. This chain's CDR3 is CASSQTGIRAGNTIYF. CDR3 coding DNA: TGTGCCAGCAGCCAAACAGGGATCAGGGCTGGAAACACCATATATTTT.

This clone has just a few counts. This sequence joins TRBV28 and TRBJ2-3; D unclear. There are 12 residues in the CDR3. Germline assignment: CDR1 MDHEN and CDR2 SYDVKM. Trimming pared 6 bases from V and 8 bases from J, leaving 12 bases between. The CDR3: CASRPSPGTQYF. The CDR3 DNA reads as TGTGCCAGCAGACCGTCCCCGGGTACGCAGTATTTT.

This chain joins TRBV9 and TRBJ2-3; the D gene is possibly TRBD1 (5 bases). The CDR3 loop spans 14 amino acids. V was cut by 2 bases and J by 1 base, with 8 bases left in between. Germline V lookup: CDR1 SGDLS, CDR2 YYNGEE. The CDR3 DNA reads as TGTGCCAGCAGCGTCCAGGGCCGCACAGATACGCAGTATTTT. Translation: CASSVQGRTDTQYF.

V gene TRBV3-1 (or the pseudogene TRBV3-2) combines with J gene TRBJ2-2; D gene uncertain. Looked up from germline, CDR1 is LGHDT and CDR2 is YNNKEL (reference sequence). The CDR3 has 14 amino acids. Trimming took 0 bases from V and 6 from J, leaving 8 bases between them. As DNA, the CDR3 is TGTGCCAGCAGCCAAGATTCTCGGGCCGGGGAGCTGTTTTTT. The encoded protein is CASSQDSRAGELFF.

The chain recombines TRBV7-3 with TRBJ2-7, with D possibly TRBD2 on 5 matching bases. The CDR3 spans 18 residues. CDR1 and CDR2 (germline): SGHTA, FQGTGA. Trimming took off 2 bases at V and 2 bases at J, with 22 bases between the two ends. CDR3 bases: TGTGCCAGCAGCTTAGATCCTCCTCCTAGCAAGAATACCTACGAGCAGTACTTC. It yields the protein CASSLDPPPSKNTYEQYF.